This T cell receptor (beta chain) was identified in a study of blood T cell repertoires in COVID-19. Turning to the study itself: From the United States, Italy and Spain came samples of acute and convalescent COVID-19. Sample material is recorded as cDNA or gDNA derived from T cells, B-cell-depleted T cells, or PBMCs.

This CDR3 is 14 amino acids long. Germline CDR1 is SGHRS and CDR2 is YFSETQ. V shed 4 bases and J shed 6 bases, with 17 bases lying between them. How the authors handled the data: Amplification of reference gene primers provided the estimated nucleated cell counts. The data were produced by immunoSEQ multiplex PCR, yet TCRdb's version contains in-frame clones alone and is incomplete. Clonal size and the V and J genes are those of that table, whereas D and trimming came from the DNA. The sample lists some 250,000 clones; over 65% were seen once. This sequence originates from a woman over 75 with acute or convalescent COVID-19. What was sequenced was peripheral blood. This chain uses TRBV5-1 with TRBJ2-7; tentative D call: TRBD1 (7 bases). The CDR3: CASSAGQISAEQYF. The CDR3, as DNA: TGCGCCAGCAGCGCGGGACAGATATCGGCCGAGCAGTACTTC.